Reported below is one T cell receptor (beta chain). Original data processing: Nucleated cell counts were estimated from reference gene primer amplification. This table comes from immunoSEQ multiplex PCR, and its TCRdb copy is limited to in-frame clones, with some not included. That table is the source of V, J and clone size, and D and trimming were worked out from the DNA. The sample carries some 230,000 clones, roughly four fifths recorded once. This specimen comes from a study of blood T cell repertoires in COVID-19. Study information: There were acute and convalescent COVID-19 samples, and they came from the United States, Italy and Spain. In each case, the material was cDNA or gDNA derived from T cells, B-cell-depleted T cells, or PBMCs.

This CDR3 contains 14 residues. Germline V lookup: CDR1 SGDLS, CDR2 YYNGEE. Trimming pared 4 bases from V and 8 bases from J, leaving 16 bases between. Material for sequencing was peripheral blood. This TCR derives from a woman aged 45 to 65 with acute or convalescent COVID-19. The V gene is TRBV9, the J gene TRBJ2-1; D is uncertain. CDR3 sequence: CASSPHLVFDEQFF. The CDR3 DNA is TGTGCCAGCAGCCCCCACCTAGTTTTCGATGAGCAGTTCTTC.